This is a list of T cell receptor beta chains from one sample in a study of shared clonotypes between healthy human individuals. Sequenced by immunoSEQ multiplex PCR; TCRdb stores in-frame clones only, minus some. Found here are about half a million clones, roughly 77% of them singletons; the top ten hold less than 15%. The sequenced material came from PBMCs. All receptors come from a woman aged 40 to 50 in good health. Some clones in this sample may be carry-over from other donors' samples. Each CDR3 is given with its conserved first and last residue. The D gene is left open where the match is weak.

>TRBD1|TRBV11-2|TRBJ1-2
CASSSRQGRYGYTF
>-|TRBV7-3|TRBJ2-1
CASSERYNEQFF
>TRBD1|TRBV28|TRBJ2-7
CASSLGTEGWNPDF
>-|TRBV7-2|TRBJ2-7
CASSPSRGSYEQYF
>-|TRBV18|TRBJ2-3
CASSPLGDTQYF
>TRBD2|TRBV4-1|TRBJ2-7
CASSPRSSLAGDEQYF
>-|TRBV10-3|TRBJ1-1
CAIRPRGTSYTEAFF
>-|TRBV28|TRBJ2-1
CASSLSHRLDGDNEQFF
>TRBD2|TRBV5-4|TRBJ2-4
CASSLGAGGTKNIQYF
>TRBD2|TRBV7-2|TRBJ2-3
CASRSGGASDTQYF
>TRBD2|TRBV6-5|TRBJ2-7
CASSPGSSGSSEQYF
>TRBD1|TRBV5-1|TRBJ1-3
CASRGTGSYTIYF
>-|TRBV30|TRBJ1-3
CAWSGLTFGNTIYF
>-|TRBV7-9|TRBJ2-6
CASSLYSGANVLTF
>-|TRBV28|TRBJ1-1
CASSDTERQGSYTEAFF
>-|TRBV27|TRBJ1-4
CASSSFQGGNEKLFF
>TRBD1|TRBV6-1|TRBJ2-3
CASSEQGAPFLRHRPDTQYF
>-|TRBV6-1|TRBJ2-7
CASSENSDRFTYEQYF
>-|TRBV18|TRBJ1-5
CASSRLGRGGYSNQPQHF
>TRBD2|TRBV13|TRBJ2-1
CASGAGGYEQFF
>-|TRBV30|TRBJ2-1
CAGRPSYNEQFF
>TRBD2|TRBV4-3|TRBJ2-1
CASSQGTSGRRESYNEQFF
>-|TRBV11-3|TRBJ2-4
CASSLVPGNIQYF
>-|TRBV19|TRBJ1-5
CASSLPQGFSNQPQHF
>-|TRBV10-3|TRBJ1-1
CAISSGSWGSLNTEAFF
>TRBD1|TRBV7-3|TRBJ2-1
CASSLRGQGRGYNEQFF
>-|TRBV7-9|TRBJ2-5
CASRGEETQYF
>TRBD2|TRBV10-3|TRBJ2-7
CAISEQRDLYPYEQYF
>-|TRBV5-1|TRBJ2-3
CASRRATDTQYF
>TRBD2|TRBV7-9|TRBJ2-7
CASSLDGTSGIGYEQYF
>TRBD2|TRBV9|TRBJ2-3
CASSVGDSGSWDTQYF
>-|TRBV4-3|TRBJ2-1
CASSPTATTLNNEQFF
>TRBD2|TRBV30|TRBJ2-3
CAWGAGGDTDTQYF
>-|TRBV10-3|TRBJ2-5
CAISEIRGETQYF
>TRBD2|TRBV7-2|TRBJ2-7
CASSLAPSGRTSSYEQYF
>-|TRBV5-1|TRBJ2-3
CASSLGIPSTDTQYF
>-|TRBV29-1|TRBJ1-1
CSVEAGPFTEAFF
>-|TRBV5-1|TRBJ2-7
CASSLVVAAYEQYF
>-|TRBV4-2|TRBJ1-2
CASSEQTSSSNYGYTF
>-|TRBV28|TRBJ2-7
CASTSWQGRIIAGSLYEQYF
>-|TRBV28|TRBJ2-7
CASSFGSYEQYF
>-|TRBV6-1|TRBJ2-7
CASTSLAGPYEQYF
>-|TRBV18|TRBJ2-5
CASSPGTHQETQYF
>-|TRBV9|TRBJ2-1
CASSVSGSSYNEQFF
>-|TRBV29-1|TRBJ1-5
CSVSQQNQPQHF
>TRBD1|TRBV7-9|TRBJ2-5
CASSRGQGISQTQYF
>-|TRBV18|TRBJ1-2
CASSSGDHYGYTF
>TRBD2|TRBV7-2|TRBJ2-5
CASSLRLAGVGETQYF
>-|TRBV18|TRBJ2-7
CASSPRDAYSYEQYF
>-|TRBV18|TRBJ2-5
CASSLGGQETQYF
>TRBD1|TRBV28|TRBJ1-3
CASSSPWRTGGNTIYF
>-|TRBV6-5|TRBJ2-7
CASSRQASSYEQYF
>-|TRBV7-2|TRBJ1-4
CASSLDTSAATNEKLFF
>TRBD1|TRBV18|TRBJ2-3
CASSRRTGDSTDTQYF
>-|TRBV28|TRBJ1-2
CASSITGTTEGYTF
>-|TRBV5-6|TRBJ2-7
CASSLGGSSYEQYF
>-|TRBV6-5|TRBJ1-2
CASRVQGTYGYTF
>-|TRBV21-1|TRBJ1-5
CARQGMAQPQHF